A single sample gave rise to the 30 T cell receptor beta chains below, sequenced in a study of blood T cell repertoires in COVID-19. Assay: immunoSEQ multiplex PCR; the TCRdb copy retains only in-frame clones and omits some. Of about 480,000 clones in the sample, around 90% were seen once. The specimen sequenced was PBMCs or T cells enriched from blood (not recorded which). These receptors were taken from a woman in her late teens or twenties with acute COVID-19.

The chain links TRBV5-5 to TRBJ1-5; TRBD1 agrees at 12 bases. The V segment lost 3 bases and the J segment 4 bases; nucleotides outside the gene matches: 8. The germline V gene encodes CDR1 SGHKS and CDR2 YYEKEE (reference sequence). The CDR3 is 17 amino acids. CDR3 amino acids: CASSWAGTGGANQPQHF. For the CDR3, the DNA is TGTGCCAGCAGCTGGGCGGGGACAGGGGGCGCGAATCAGCCCCAGCATTTT.

This clone was found a few times. In nucleotides, the CDR3 is TGTGCCAGTAGTATCGGGGGAGGGGGACTGGACAATGAGCAGTTCTTC. Residues: CASSIGGGGLDNEQFF. The chain has TRBV19 and TRBJ2-1; D is possibly TRBD2 (7 bases). Germline CDR1 reads LNHDA; CDR2 reads SQIVND (reference sequence). The CDR3 is 16 amino acids. Trimming removed 3 bases from V and 5 bases from J, with 17 bases in between.

This clone has a single count. The chain carries TRBV20-1 and TRBJ1-3; D ambiguous. Per the germline V gene, CDR1 is DFQATT and CDR2 is SNEGSKA (reference sequence). Trimming left V 3 bases short and J 0 bases short, with 6 bases between. This CDR3 region has 13 residues. The CDR3 DNA follows: TGCAGTGCTAGTTATCTCTCTGGAAACACCATATATTTT. This codes for CSASYLSGNTIYF.

In its sample, this clone was seen once. A read error may account for a junction end that differs from germline. This rearrangement joins TRBV7-2 to TRBJ1-2; D is unresolved. The germline CDR1 and CDR2 sequences are SGHTA and FQGNSA. This CDR3 is 16 amino acids long. CDR3 loop: CASSLAPNSQIYGYTF. In DNA form, the CDR3 reads TGTGCCAGCAGCCTAGCCCCAAACAGTCAAATCTATGGCTACACCTTC.

This clone was picked up a small number of times. V and J are TRBV27 and TRBJ1-6; TRBD1 matches 7 bases. The CDR3 runs to 14 residues. Germline V gives CDR1 MNHEY, CDR2 SMNVEV (reference sequence). V dropped 6 bases and J dropped 10; count of bases not matched to a gene: 9. This chain's CDR3 is CASRYRGSRSPLHF. The CDR3 DNA is TGTGCCAGCAGATACAGGGGATCAAGATCACCCCTCCACTTT.

This clone has only a few counts. The V gene is TRBV7-9, the J gene TRBJ1-4, with TRBD1 matching over 9 bases. CDR3 size: 13 residues. The V gene's germline CDR1 is SEHNR and CDR2 FQNEAQ (reference sequence). Trimming cost V 6 bases and J 5 bases; bases outside gene matches: 1. In nucleotides, the CDR3 is TGTGCCAGCAGGGACAGGGGAAATGAAAAACTGTTTTTT. Translated, it gives CASRDRGNEKLFF.

The J gene is TRBJ2-7, the V gene TRBV14; tentatively, D is TRBD1 (6 bases). The V end was cut by 9 bases, the J end by 0 bases, with 15 bases between. CDR1 is SGHDN, CDR2 FVKESK, per germline. The CDR3 runs to 14 residues. The CDR3 sequence is CARSGTPASYEQYF. The CDR3 DNA follows: TGTGCCAGATCCGGGACACCTGCCTCCTACGAGCAGTACTTC.

The J gene is TRBJ1-6, the V gene TRBV2; weak D call: TRBD1 (5 bases). With 6 bases removed from V and 8 bases from J, the gap between germline ends came to 23 bases. CDR3 length: 17 amino acids. Germline V CDR1 and CDR2: SNHLY, FYNNEI. CDR3 amino acids: CASRILQGERVDSPLHF. CDR3 DNA sequence: TGTGCCAGCAGGATACTTCAGGGTGAAAGAGTAGATTCACCCCTCCACTTT.

The V gene is TRBV11-3, the J gene TRBJ2-2, with 7 positions matching TRBD1. The trim removed 5 bases at V and 6 bases at J, leaving 3 bases unmatched. Germline CDR1 is SGHNT and CDR2 is YENEEA. The CDR3 contains 13 residues. In DNA form, the CDR3 reads TGTGCCAGCAGCCCCGACAGGGCCGGGGAGCTGTTTTTT. Residues: CASSPDRAGELFF.

This clone appeared once. The genes are TRBV2 and TRBJ2-1, with 9 bases matching TRBD2. The CDR3 extends over 14 amino acids. Trimming at V came to 2 bases and at J to 6 bases, leaving 2 bases not matched to a gene. CDR1 SNHLY and CDR2 FYNNEI come from the germline V gene. The CDR3: CASSELAGFNEQFF. CDR3 nucleotides: TGTGCCAGCAGTGAACTAGCGGGATTCAATGAGCAGTTCTTC.

On this clone: Other DNA sequences of this sample code for an identical CDR3. This chain uses TRBV27 with TRBJ1-1; D is undetermined. The CDR3 consists of 14 residues. Trimming cost V 3 bases and J 2 bases, with 10 bases left between them. Germline assignment: CDR1 MNHEY and CDR2 SMNVEV (reference sequence). Here the CDR3 reads CASSFTGVNTEAFF. In DNA form, the CDR3 reads TGTGCCAGCAGTTTTACGGGAGTAAACACTGAAGCTTTCTTT.

Note on this clone: A read error may produce the germline difference seen at one junction end. The J gene is TRBJ2-7, the V gene TRBV11-1; TRBD2 matches at 7 bases. The length of the CDR3 is 14 residues. Germline CDR1 is SGHAT and CDR2 is FQDESV (reference sequence). The CDR3 coding sequence is TGTGCCAGCAGCCTAGCCGGGGACTACTACGAGCAGTACTTC. It encodes CASSLAGDYYEQYF.

The rearrangement uses TRBV5-8 and TRBJ2-1, with TRBD2 matching 12 bases. This CDR3 is built from 14 residues. The V gene end was trimmed by 8 bases and the J gene end by 4 bases; junction bases not matched to a gene: 4. Germline assignment: CDR1 SGHTS and CDR2 YDEGEE. CDR3 sequence reads: CASKTSGGYNEQFF. CDR3 DNA: TGTGCCAGTAAGACTAGCGGGGGTTACAATGAGCAGTTCTTC.

This clone was seen a few times. The chain is built from TRBV5-4 and TRBJ1-4; 9 nucleotides agree with TRBD1. Per germline, CDR1 SGHNT and CDR2 YYREEE (reference sequence). Trimming cost V 2 bases and J 7 bases; bases outside gene matches: 3. The CDR3 is 14 residues long. The CDR3 nucleotides are TGTGCCAGCAGCTTTAAGACAGGGGGTGAAAAACTGTTTTTT. Its protein is CASSFKTGGEKLFF.

The chain uses TRBV6-6 and TRBJ1-6; TRBD1 is a possible D gene (5 bases). Between the trimmed V and J ends, which lost 5 bases and 7 bases, there was a span of 15 bases. Germline CDR1 and CDR2: MNHNY and SVGAGI (reference sequence). The length of the CDR3 is 15 residues. The CDR3 bases are TGTGCCAGCAGTCCCCAGGCGGGACCGAATTCACCCCTCCACTTT. Its protein product is CASSPQAGPNSPLHF.

The genes are TRBV11-2 and TRBJ2-1; no definite D call. Deletions cut 7 bases from V and 3 bases from J, with 7 bases between. Germline CDR1 is SGHAT and CDR2 is FQNNGV. The CDR3 extends over 12 amino acids. This CDR3 reads CASNVDYNEQFF. The CDR3 DNA sequence: TGTGCCAGCAATGTAGACTACAATGAGCAGTTCTTC. The whole variable domain, remainder taken from reference TRBV11-2 and TRBJ2-1, is EAGVAQSPRYKIIEKRQSVAFWCNPISGHATLYWYQQILGQGPKLLIQFQNNGVVDDSQLPKDRFSAERLKGVDSTLKIQPAKLEDSAVYLCASNVDYNEQFFGPGTRLTVL.

This chain connects TRBV2 to TRBJ2-1; 10 positions match TRBD2. With 1 base clipped from V and 1 base from J, the junction kept 4 bases outside the gene matches. This CDR3 contains 17 residues. Per the germline V gene, CDR1 is SNHLY and CDR2 is FYNNEI. Here the CDR3 DNA reads TGTGCCAGCAGTGAAGGGAGCGGGGGGGCGTCCTACAATGAGCAGTTCTTC. This encodes CASSEGSGGASYNEQFF.

This sequence joins TRBV28 and TRBJ1-6; 7 bases are shared with TRBD1. Trimming cost V 3 bases and J 10 bases; bases outside gene matches: 6. Looked up from germline, CDR1 is MDHEN and CDR2 is SYDVKM. This CDR3 contains 14 residues. CDR3 sequence (DNA): TGTGCCAGCAGTTTTGCCACAGGGGTCTCACCCCTCCACTTT. It translates to CASSFATGVSPLHF.

V gene TRBV27 combines with J gene TRBJ2-1; 8 bases agree with TRBD1. Trimming at V came to 3 bases and at J to 2 bases, leaving 3 bases not matched to a gene. CDR3 length: 15 residues. Per the germline V gene, CDR1 is MNHEY and CDR2 is SMNVEV (reference sequence). CDR3 amino acids: CASSFRTGTYNEQFF. For the CDR3, the DNA is TGTGCCAGCAGTTTCCGGACAGGGACCTACAATGAGCAGTTCTTC.

The V call is TRBV6-5, the J call TRBJ2-7; D possibly corresponds to TRBD1 (5 bases). Germline V gene data show CDR1 as MNHEY and CDR2 as SVGAGI. V lost 2 bases, J lost 6 bases, and 5 bases lay in between. CDR3 length: 11 amino acids. The CDR3 sequence is CASSYRGEQYF. CDR3 DNA: TGTGCCAGCAGTTACAGGGGCGAGCAGTACTTC.

The rearrangement uses TRBV5-1 and TRBJ2-7, with 8 bases matching TRBD1. V dropped 4 bases and J dropped 2; count of bases not matched to a gene: 5. The germline gives CDR1 SGHRS, CDR2 YFSETQ. The CDR3 extends over 14 amino acids. CDR3: CASSRDRTTYEQYF. The CDR3 DNA reads TGCGCCAGCAGCCGGGACAGGACAACCTACGAGCAGTACTTC. The complete variable domain, with remaining parts taken from reference TRBV5-1 and TRBJ2-7, reads KAGVTQTPRYLIKTRGQQVTLSCSPISGHRSVSWYQQTPGQGLQFLFEYFSETQRNKGNFPGRFSGRQFSNSRSEMNVSTLELGDSALYLCASSRDRTTYEQYFGPGTRLTVT.

The chain combines TRBV2 with TRBJ2-7; weak D call: TRBD2 (6 bases). V was pared by 6 bases and J by 1 base, with 10 bases between. Germline V lookup: CDR1 SNHLY, CDR2 FYNNEI. This CDR3 spans 13 amino acids. The CDR3 sequence is CASRKTSSYEQYF. The DNA of the CDR3 is TGTGCCAGCAGAAAGACTAGTTCCTACGAGCAGTACTTC.

The rearrangement joins TRBV5-6 to TRBJ2-7, with no clear D. This CDR3 is built from 11 residues. The V end lost 4 bases, the J end lost 3 bases, and 5 bases lay between the germline ends. The V gene's germline CDR1 is SGHDT and CDR2 YYEEEE. As DNA, the CDR3 is TGTGCCAGCAGCGCGAACTACGAGCAGTACTTC. This codes for CASSANYEQYF.

V gene TRBV15 combines with J gene TRBJ1-5; 9 bases are a match to TRBD1. The germline CDR1 and CDR2 sequences are LNHNV and YYDKDF (reference sequence). With V trimmed by 0 bases and J by 4 bases, 10 bases remained unmatched. The CDR3 runs to 18 residues. The CDR3 loop reads CATSRDAWDRDENQPQHF. The CDR3 DNA sequence: TGTGCCACCAGCAGAGATGCTTGGGACAGGGATGAGAATCAGCCCCAGCATTTT.

CDR3 nucleotides: TGTGCCAGCAGCTTCGGGACAGGCCACTACGAGCAGTACTTC. It is translated as CASSFGTGHYEQYF. The chain employs TRBV7-9 and TRBJ2-7; 8 nucleotides line up with TRBD1. Per germline, CDR1 SEHNR and CDR2 FQNEAQ (reference sequence). The CDR3 sequence is 14 residues long. The V and J ends lost 3 bases and 3 bases, in that order; junction bases with no gene match: 4.

The V and J genes are TRBV5-1 and TRBJ2-1; D unresolved. Germline values: CDR1 SGHRS, CDR2 YFSETQ. This CDR3 has 13 amino acids. Trimming took off 4 bases at V and 12 bases at J, with 17 bases between the two ends. CDR3 protein: CASSLLGPLGQFF. CDR3 coding DNA: TGCGCCAGCAGCCTCCTTGGGCCTCTTGGGCAGTTCTTC.

This rearrangement joins TRBV7-2 to TRBJ2-7, with TRBD2 matching over 9 bases. With V trimmed by 2 bases and J by 2 bases, 4 bases remained unmatched. Germline values: CDR1 SGHTA, CDR2 FQGNSA. This CDR3 is built from 15 residues. The CDR3 coding sequence is TGTGCCAGCAGCTTAAGGCGGGGGGGCGCCTACGAGCAGTACTTC. Translation gives CASSLRRGGAYEQYF.

The chain carries TRBV5-1 and TRBJ1-2; D is uncertain. Germline CDR1 SGHRS, CDR2 YFSETQ. V dropped 0 bases and J dropped 4 bases, with 13 bases sitting between them. The length of the CDR3 is 15 residues. CDR3 residues: CASSLGEEDVYGYTF. The CDR3 DNA reads as TGCGCCAGCAGCTTGGGTGAGGAGGATGTCTATGGCTACACCTTC.

The V gene is TRBV6-6, the J gene TRBJ2-2; 8 nucleotides line up with TRBD2. The CDR3 is 15 amino acids. J lost 4 bases, V lost 2 bases, and 3 bases had no gene match. The germline gives CDR1 MNHNY, CDR2 SVGAGI (reference sequence). The CDR3 bases are TGTGCCAGCAGTTACCCAGCGGGAGTCACCGGGGAGCTGTTTTTT. Protein product: CASSYPAGVTGELFF.

The chain is built from TRBV2 and TRBJ1-2; D remains unclear. Germline V CDR1 and CDR2: SNHLY, FYNNEI. Trimming pared 3 bases from V and 4 bases from J, leaving 15 bases between. CDR3 length: 15 amino acids. This CDR3 is CASSDGFTGSYGYTF. The CDR3 DNA sequence: TGTGCCAGCAGTGATGGATTTACGGGTTCCTATGGCTACACCTTC.